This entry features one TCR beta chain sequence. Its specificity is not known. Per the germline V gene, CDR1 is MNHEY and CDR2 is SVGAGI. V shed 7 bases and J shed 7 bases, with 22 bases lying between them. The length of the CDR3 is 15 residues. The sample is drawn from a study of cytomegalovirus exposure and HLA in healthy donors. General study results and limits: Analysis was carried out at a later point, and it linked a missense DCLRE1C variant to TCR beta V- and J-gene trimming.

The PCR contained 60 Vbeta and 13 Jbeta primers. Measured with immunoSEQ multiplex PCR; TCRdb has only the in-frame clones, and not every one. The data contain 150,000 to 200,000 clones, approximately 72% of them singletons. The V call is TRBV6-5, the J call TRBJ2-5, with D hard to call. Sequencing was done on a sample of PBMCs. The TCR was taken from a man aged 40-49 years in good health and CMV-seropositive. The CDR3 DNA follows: TGTGCCAGCACTCCTAGAACGGAGAGGCTGGGGACCCAGTACTTC. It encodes CASTPRTERLGTQYF.